The 31 T cell receptor beta chains listed next were all sequenced from one sample in a study of cytomegalovirus exposure and HLA in healthy donors. The PCR employed 60 Vbeta primers together with 13 Jbeta primers. Using immunoSEQ multiplex PCR, the repertoire was profiled, and TCRdb retains in-frame clones only, with some absent. Its table lists approximately 80,000 clones. Sequenced sample: PBMCs. The origin of the receptors is a woman under 40 in good health and CMV-seronegative.

V gene TRBV19 combines with J gene TRBJ1-1; a weak D match, TRBD1 (5 bases). Trimming stripped 9 bases from V and 1 base from J, with 12 bases between. The CDR3 sequence is 13 residues long. Germline CDR1 and CDR2: LNHDA and SQIVND (reference sequence). The CDR3 region is CASVSDRNTEAFF. The CDR3 DNA reads as TGTGCCAGCGTCTCCGACAGGAACACTGAAGCTTTCTTT.

The genes are TRBV30 and TRBJ1-2, with D perhaps matching TRBD1 (6 bases). Germline V gene sequence: CDR1 GTSNPN, CDR2 SVGIG (reference sequence). The CDR3 spans 13 residues. The V gene lost 6 bases and the J gene lost 4 bases, with 15 bases spanning the gap. The CDR3 bases are TGTGCCTGCCCACGTCTAGGGGGCTATGGCTACACCTTC. Residues: CACPRLGGYGYTF.

The chain couples TRBV7-9 to TRBJ2-3, with D perhaps matching TRBD2 (5 bases). The CDR3 totals 15 residues. Germline V gives CDR1 SEHNR, CDR2 FQNEAQ (reference sequence). Between the trimmed V and J ends, which lost 5 bases and 1 base, there was a span of 13 bases. The CDR3, as DNA: TGTGCCAGCAGCCCAGGACCCGGGGGCACAGATACGCAGTATTTT. The encoded protein is CASSPGPGGTDTQYF.

The chain has TRBV19 and TRBJ2-2; 8 bases agree with TRBD2. This CDR3 contains 16 residues. Germline V gene data show CDR1 as LNHDA and CDR2 as SQIVND (reference sequence). After removal of 5 bases from V and 7 bases from J, the junction contained 12 bases not matched to a gene. The CDR3 protein is CASSFRTGTSNGELFF. CDR3 DNA sequence: TGTGCCAGTAGTTTTCGTACCGGGACTAGTAACGGGGAGCTGTTTTTT.

The chain joins TRBV2 to TRBJ1-1; maybe TRBD1 (6 bases). The CDR3 is 15 amino acids. V was pared by 4 bases and J by 1 base, with 13 bases between. The germline V gene encodes CDR1 SNHLY and CDR2 FYNNEI. CDR3 sequence reads: CASSVPGHPNTEAFF. In DNA form, the CDR3 reads TGTGCCAGCAGTGTCCCGGGACACCCGAACACTGAAGCTTTCTTT.

The chain couples TRBV7-8 to TRBJ1-5; D is possibly TRBD1 (5 bases). The CDR3 has 14 residues. Trimming removed 1 base at V and 9 bases at J, with 13 bases between. CDR1 is SGHVS and CDR2 is FQNEAQ in the germline V gene. CDR3 loop: CASSLGGGSGPQHF. The DNA of the CDR3 is TGTGCCAGCAGCTTAGGCGGGGGGTCCGGGCCCCAGCATTTT.

V and J are TRBV9 and TRBJ2-2; D is possibly TRBD1 (5 bases). V dropped 0 bases and J dropped 7 bases, with 10 bases sitting between them. This CDR3 has 14 amino acids. Germline lookup yields CDR1 SGDLS and CDR2 YYNGEE. Written as DNA, the CDR3 is TGTGCCAGCAGCGTAGAGGGGATCGGCGGGGAGCTGTTTTTT. Translated: CASSVEGIGGELFF. Complete variable domain (other parts from reference TRBV9 and TRBJ2-2): DSGVTQTPKHLITATGQRVTLRCSPRSGDLSVYWYQQSLDQGLQFLIQYYNGEERAKGNILERFSAQQFPDLHSELNLSSLELGDSALYFCASSVEGIGGELFFGEGSRLTVL.

V gene TRBV19 combines with J gene TRBJ2-1; no definite D call. Germline V lookup: CDR1 LNHDA, CDR2 SQIVND (reference sequence). The CDR3 runs 13 residues. Trimming removed 3 bases from V and 9 bases from J, with 12 bases in between. CDR3 nucleotides: TGTGCCAGTAGTATCCCAGGTATCAGTGAGCAGTTCTTC. Translating it yields CASSIPGISEQFF.

The chain is built from TRBV7-9 and TRBJ2-7; TRBD2 matches 14 bases. The CDR3 consists of 18 residues. The trim removed 4 bases at V and 7 bases at J, leaving 15 bases unmatched. CDR1 and CDR2 (germline): SEHNR, FQNEAQ (reference sequence). This CDR3 reads CASSSSEVTSGRAKEQYF. CDR3 DNA sequence: TGTGCCAGCAGCTCTAGCGAAGTGACTAGCGGGAGGGCGAAAGAGCAGTACTTC.

The rearrangement joins TRBV6-6 to TRBJ2-7; possible D gene TRBD1, 6 bases. The V gene lost 6 bases and the J gene lost 3 bases, with 18 bases spanning the gap. This CDR3 has 15 residues. Germline CDR1 is MNHNY and CDR2 is SVGAGI (reference sequence). CDR3 in DNA: TGTGCCAGCAGCGTCAGGGGACCTCAAGGCTACGAGCAGTACTTC. Translated: CASSVRGPQGYEQYF.

The J gene is TRBJ2-1, the V gene TRBV6-6, with 8 bases identical to TRBD2. This CDR3 is 13 amino acids long. Germline V gene lookup returns CDR1 MNHNY and CDR2 SVGAGI (reference sequence). V lost 6 bases, J lost 9 bases, and 7 bases stayed unmatched. CDR3 sequence reads: CASSARLAGEQFF. CDR3 coding DNA: TGTGCCAGCAGCGCACGTCTAGCGGGTGAGCAGTTCTTC.

The chain has TRBV5-1 and TRBJ2-3; D might be TRBD1 (6 bases). This CDR3 is 14 amino acids long. The ends were cut back, 0 bases at V and 6 bases at J, with 11 bases in the middle. CDR1 is SGHRS, CDR2 YFSETQ, per germline. DNA for the CDR3: TGCGCCAGCAGCTTGGGGACAGTGGGGGATACGCAGTATTTT. Translating it yields CASSLGTVGDTQYF.

The chain links TRBV6-1 to TRBJ1-1; D unresolved. Trimming shortened V by 1 base and J by 2 bases, and 11 bases separated the two germline ends. Germline lookup yields CDR1 MNHNS and CDR2 SASEGT. The CDR3 consists of 15 residues. This chain's CDR3 is CASSEGAGFNTEAFF. CDR3 DNA sequence: TGTGCCAGCAGTGAAGGGGCGGGCTTTAACACTGAAGCTTTCTTT.

The chain employs TRBV6-1 and TRBJ2-3; TRBD2 agrees at 12 bases. The trim removed 1 base at V and 4 bases at J, leaving 0 bases unmatched. Per the germline V gene, CDR1 is MNHNS and CDR2 is SASEGT. The CDR3 covers 15 residues. The CDR3 loop is CASSEGLAGADTQYF. In DNA form, the CDR3 reads TGTGCCAGCAGTGAAGGACTAGCGGGAGCAGATACGCAGTATTTT.

This chain links TRBV11-2 with TRBJ2-2; 8 nucleotides agree with TRBD1. The germline V gene encodes CDR1 SGHAT and CDR2 FQNNGV. V trimming: 5 bases; J trimming: 4 bases; junction bases outside the gene matches: 3. The CDR3 contains 14 residues. The CDR3 DNA follows: TGTGCCAGCAGCAAAGACAGGGGCACCGGGGAGCTGTTTTTT. Protein sequence: CASSKDRGTGELFF.

The chain couples TRBV6-5 to TRBJ2-7; possibly TRBD2 for D (6 bases). This CDR3 comprises 14 residues. Germline V CDR1 and CDR2: MNHEY, SVGAGI. Deletions cut 5 bases from V and 3 bases from J, with 14 bases between. The CDR3 region is CASSPGTHGYEQYF. CDR3 sequence (DNA): TGTGCCAGCAGTCCAGGGACTCATGGCTACGAGCAGTACTTC.

Concerning this clone itself: An end of the junction does not agree with germline; a read error may underlie this. The chain is built from TRBV19 and TRBJ1-1; perhaps TRBD1 as D (5 bases). The germline CDR1 and CDR2 sequences are LNHDA and SQIVND (reference sequence). The CDR3 sequence is 16 residues long. As DNA, the CDR3 is TGTGCCAGTAGTCCCCATGGGGGGAGGTTAGGCACTGAAGATTTCTTT. Its translation: CASSPHGGRLGTEDFF.

The chain recombines TRBV29-1 with TRBJ1-1, with 7 bases identical to TRBD1. The CDR3 is 17 amino acids. From germline, CDR1 is SQVTM and CDR2 ANQGSEA. V lost 4 bases, J lost 1 base, and 15 bases stayed unmatched. The CDR3 DNA reads as TGCAGCGTTGTCAGTTGGGACAGCCCTTCTCCGAACACTGAAGCTTTCTTT. Translating it yields CSVVSWDSPSPNTEAFF.

This sequence joins TRBV29-1 and TRBJ2-1; the match to TRBD2 covers 7 bases. The germline gives CDR1 SQVTM, CDR2 ANQGSEA. J lost 3 bases, V lost 6 bases, and 5 bases had no gene match. The CDR3 totals 13 residues. CDR3 DNA sequence: TGCAGCGTCCTAGCGGACCGCTACAATGAGCAGTTCTTC. This codes for CSVLADRYNEQFF.

The chain uses TRBV6-5 and TRBJ1-5; 7 nucleotides line up with TRBD1. This CDR3 is built from 13 residues. J lost 7 bases, V lost 6 bases, and 6 bases had no gene match. The germline CDR1 and CDR2 sequences are MNHEY and SVGAGI. In DNA, the CDR3 is TGTGCCAGCAGAAAGACAGGGAAACAGCCCCAGCATTTT. Its protein product is CASRKTGKQPQHF.

The J gene is TRBJ2-1, the V gene TRBV5-1; 7 positions agree with TRBD1. This CDR3 is 14 amino acids long. The junction had 5 bases not matched to a gene; V was cut back by 4 bases and J by 4 bases. Germline CDR1 is SGHRS and CDR2 is YFSETQ. DNA of the CDR3: TGCGCCAGCAGCCCGGGACAGAGGTACAATGAGCAGTTCTTC. Protein sequence: CASSPGQRYNEQFF.

The chain joins TRBV19 to TRBJ1-3; TRBD1 might be the D (5 bases). Trimming pared 7 bases from V and 3 bases from J, leaving 10 bases between. The germline V gene encodes CDR1 LNHDA and CDR2 SQIVND (reference sequence). This CDR3 is 13 amino acids long. CDR3 bases: TGTGCCAGTACGGCAGGGAATGGAAACACCATATATTTT. Protein product: CASTAGNGNTIYF.

The chain recombines TRBV5-1 with TRBJ2-1; 7 bases are shared with TRBD2. J lost 5 bases, V lost 4 bases, and 9 bases had no gene match. The V gene's germline CDR1 is SGHRS and CDR2 YFSETQ. The CDR3 consists of 15 residues. CDR3 in DNA: TGCGCCAGCAGCCTGGTCGGGGGGTCAAACAATGAGCAGTTCTTC. Its protein is CASSLVGGSNNEQFF.

The chain links TRBV29-1 to TRBJ1-1; D ambiguous. The V gene lost 2 bases and the J gene lost 4 bases, with 14 bases spanning the gap. CDR1 and CDR2 from the germline V gene are SQVTM and ANQGSEA. The CDR3 consists of 14 residues. CDR3 protein: CSVELVDMPTEAFF. CDR3 bases: TGCAGCGTTGAATTGGTAGACATGCCCACTGAAGCTTTCTTT.

This chain links TRBV19 with TRBJ2-6; 9 nucleotides agree with TRBD1. Germline CDR1 LNHDA, CDR2 SQIVND (reference sequence). This CDR3 spans 18 amino acids. The trim removed 5 bases at V and 1 base at J, leaving 9 bases unmatched. The CDR3 sequence: CASSVAGTGRSGANVLTF. The CDR3 region has the DNA TGTGCCAGTAGTGTCGCCGGGACAGGGAGGTCTGGGGCCAACGTCCTGACTTTC. The full variable domain, rest sourced from reference TRBV19 and TRBJ2-6, is DGGITQSPKYLFRKEGQNVTLSCEQNLNHDAMYWYRQDPGQGLRLIYYSQIVNDFQKGDIAEGYSVSREKKESFPLTVTSAQKNPTAFYLCASSVAGTGRSGANVLTFGAGSRLTVL.

CDR3 DNA: TGCGCCAGCAGCTTGGGGACAGTCCCCATGAACACTGAAGCTTTCTTT. Translation: CASSLGTVPMNTEAFF. The chain joins TRBV5-1 to TRBJ1-1; a weak D match, TRBD1 (6 bases). Germline V CDR1 and CDR2: SGHRS, YFSETQ. V lost 0 bases and J 0 bases, leaving 12 bases between the germline ends. The CDR3 runs to 16 residues.

The rearrangement uses TRBV5-1 and TRBJ2-5, with 7 nucleotides matching TRBD1. Germline V gene sequence: CDR1 SGHRS, CDR2 YFSETQ. The CDR3 is made up of 15 amino acids. Germline trimming cut 3 bases from V and 2 bases from J; bases unmatched to any gene: 7. CDR3 loop: CASSSTGTAQETQYF. The DNA of the CDR3 is TGCGCCAGCAGCTCTACCGGGACAGCACAAGAGACCCAGTACTTC.

This chain uses TRBV15 with TRBJ2-1, with 8 nucleotides matching TRBD1. The CDR3 consists of 14 residues. Losses at the gene ends were 3 bases for V and 5 bases for J; bases not matched to a gene: 3. Germline CDR1 reads LNHNV; CDR2 reads YYDKDF (reference sequence). The DNA of the CDR3 is TGTGCCACCAGCAGGGTGACAGGGGACAATGAGCAGTTCTTC. Its translation: CATSRVTGDNEQFF.

In DNA, the CDR3 is TGTGCCACCAGCAGAGGCCAGGGAAGCACCTACGAGCAGTACTTC. Its translation is CATSRGQGSTYEQYF. The gene calls are TRBV15 and TRBJ2-7; the D gene is possibly TRBD1 (5 bases). Germline V gives CDR1 LNHNV, CDR2 YYDKDF (reference sequence). Trimming stripped 1 base from V and 2 bases from J, with 12 bases between. This CDR3 comprises 15 residues.

J is TRBJ2-7 and V is TRBV30, with 8 bases that match TRBD2. Germline CDR1 reads GTSNPN; CDR2 reads SVGIG (reference sequence). The length of the CDR3 is 14 residues. V lost 2 bases and J lost 5; bases outside the gene matches: 8. CDR3 protein: CAWSFVTSAHEQYF. For the CDR3, the DNA is TGTGCCTGGAGTTTTGTGACTAGCGCCCACGAGCAGTACTTC. Supplemented by reference TRBV30 and TRBJ2-7, the full variable domain reads SQTIHQWPATLVQPVGSPLSLECTVEGTSNPNLYWYRQAAGRGLQLLFYSVGIGQISSEVPQNLSASRPQDRQFILSSKKLLLSDSGFYLCAWSFVTSAHEQYFGPGTRLTVT.

The rearrangement links TRBV14 to TRBJ1-1; a possible D gene is TRBD1 (6 bases). CDR1 is SGHDN, CDR2 FVKESK, per germline. The length of the CDR3 is 14 residues. V was clipped by 3 bases and J by 6 bases, with 14 bases between them. CDR3 region: CASSQTGLGAEAFF. CDR3 nucleotide sequence: TGTGCCAGCAGCCAGACAGGTCTGGGAGCTGAAGCTTTCTTT. Full variable domain (remainder filled in from reference TRBV14 and TRBJ1-1): EAGVTQFPSHSVIEKGQTVTLRCDPISGHDNLYWYRRVMGKEIKFLLHFVKESKQDESGMPNNRFLAERTGGTYSTLKVQPAELEDSGVYFCASSQTGLGAEAFFGQGTRLTVV.